This is a list of T cell receptor beta chains from one sample in a study of T-cell reconstitution after alpha-beta-depleted transplantation in children. MiXCR, applied by TCRdb to the PCR reads, yields one record per CDR3 protein. This table holds hundreds of thousands of distinct CDR3 sequences, around 12% found once. Specimen: PBMCs from the stem cell graft donor, collected from the stem cell graft. These receptors all come from a human donor who donated a stem cell graft to a child with acute lymphoblastic leukemia. The CDR3 runs from the conserved cysteine through the conserved F or W. Fields, in order: J gene, clone size, D gene, V gene, CDR3 length, CDR3 DNA, CDR3 protein. A D gene is named only where the DNA matches it firmly. Only part of the rows carry a size: once, few, many, or a class if the clone is expanded.

TRBJ2-7 - TRBD2 TRBV7-8 15 TGTGCCAGCAGCCCGGGGCGGGGGGGCCTCTACGAGCAGTACTTC CASSPGRGGLYEQYF
TRBJ2-6 - TRBD1 TRBV7-8 20 TGTGCCAGCAGCTGGACCTTACCCGGGACAGGGGGCTCTGGGGCCAACGGCCTGACTTTC CASSWTLPGTGGSGANGLTF
TRBJ2-7 once TRBD1 TRBV5-1 18 TGCGCCAGCAGCTTATCCCCCTTTACGGGACAGGGTCACGACGACCAGTACTTC CASSLSPFTGQGHDDQYF
TRBJ1-5 many TRBD1 TRBV2 15 TGTGCCAGCAGAACAGGGGATTATAGCAATCAGCCCCAGCATTTT CASRTGDYSNQPQHF
TRBJ2-2 many TRBD1 TRBV9 16 TGTGCCAGCAGCGTAGGGACAGGGCTCGTAACCGGGGAGCTGTTTTTT CASSVGTGLVTGELFF
TRBJ1-2 many TRBD1 TRBV24-1 16 TGTGCCACCAGTGATGGCGGGACAGGGAACTACTATGGCTACACCTTC CATSDGGTGNYYGYTF
TRBJ1-1 few - TRBV5-4 15 TGTGCCAGCAGCTCAAGCCGGGCACACGGCACTGAAGCTTTCTTT CASSSSRAHGTEAFF
TRBJ1-1 - TRBD1 TRBV10-2 15 TGCGCCAGCAGTAAACCGAGGCAGGGGGACACTGAAGCTTTCTTT CASSKPRQGDTEAFF
TRBJ2-1 few - TRBV7-9 15 TGTGCCAGCAGCTTAGGACCAGGTACCTACAATGAGCAGTTCTTC CASSLGPGTYNEQFF
TRBJ1-5 many - TRBV20-1 15 TGCAGTGCTAGGCAGTCCGGGACTCATGATCAGCCCCAGCATTTT CSARQSGTHDQPQHF
TRBJ2-3 - TRBD2 TRBV7-2 16 TGTGCCAGCAGCGCCAGACTAGCGGGGGCCACAGATACGCAGTATTTT CASSARLAGATDTQYF
TRBJ2-1 many - TRBV12-3/TRBV12-4 14 TGTGCCAGCAGTTTTTACAGGGTAGACAATGAGCAGTTCTTC CASSFYRVDNEQFF
TRBJ2-1 few TRBD2 TRBV5-1 16 TGCGCCAGCAGCGAGACTAGCGGGAGCTCCTACAATGAGCAGTTCTTC CASSETSGSSYNEQFF
TRBJ1-4 many TRBD1 TRBV5-1 14 TGCGCCAGCAGCTGGGGACAGGAGGGCGAAAAACTGTTTTTT CASSWGQEGEKLFF
TRBJ1-1 few TRBD1 TRBV5-5 16 TGTGCCAGCAGCCATAGGACAGGGGGGCAGAACACTGAAGCTTTCTTT CASSHRTGGQNTEAFF
TRBJ2-7 many TRBD2 TRBV7-6 13 TGTGCCAGCAGGAGCGGGAGGCTCAACGAGCAGTACTTC CASRSGRLNEQYF
TRBJ2-1 many TRBD2 TRBV29-1 15 TGCAGCGTTGAAGATCGGGGGGGCTCCGTGAATGAGCAGTTCTTC CSVEDRGGSVNEQFF
TRBJ2-7 many - TRBV9 16 TGTGCCAGCAGCCCTAGCTCAAAGGGCGCCCCCTACGAGCAGTACTTC CASSPSSKGAPYEQYF
TRBJ2-7 many TRBD1 TRBV20-1 16 TGCAGTGCCGGCCTGATGTCCGGGACAGGGCACGACGAGCAGTACTTC CSAGLMSGTGHDEQYF
TRBJ2-5 - - TRBV5-6 15 TGTGCCAGCAGCTCGCGAGGAGGGAGCCAAGAGACCCAGTACTTC CASSSRGGSQETQYF
TRBJ2-7 many TRBD1 TRBV29-1 16 TGCAGCGTGGAGAGAGGGTTTGGGACAGAAAACTACGAGCAGTACTTC CSVERGFGTENYEQYF
TRBJ2-2 - - TRBV28 13 TGTGCCAGCAGCAGCCAAGTTTCCGGGGAGCTGTTTTTT CASSSQVSGELFF
TRBJ2-3 many TRBD2 TRBV7-2 17 TGTGCCAGCAGTTTGAGGACTAGCGGTTACCCCACAGATACGCAGTATTTT CASSLRTSGYPTDTQYF
TRBJ1-1 many - TRBV29-1 12 TGCAGCGTTGACAGGGTAAACACTGAAGCTTTCTTT CSVDRVNTEAFF
TRBJ1-5 - - TRBV6-5 18 TGTGCCAGCAGTTACTCGATTCGGACACGTTATAGCAATCAGCCCCAGCATTTT CASSYSIRTRYSNQPQHF
TRBJ2-7 many TRBD1 TRBV29-1 13 TGCAGCGTTGCCCGGGACAGGGTCTACGAGCAGTACTTC CSVARDRVYEQYF
TRBJ1-1 many - TRBV7-9 17 TGTGCCAGCAGCTTAAAACTACGGACAGTGATGAACACTGAAGCTTTCTTT CASSLKLRTVMNTEAFF
TRBJ2-2 many - TRBV24-1 14 TGTGCCACCAGTGATTTACTAGACACCGGGGAGCTGTTTTTT CATSDLLDTGELFF
TRBJ2-1 - - TRBV14 14 TGTGCCAGCAGCCACCGCGTTACCTACAATGAGCAGTTCTTC CASSHRVTYNEQFF
TRBJ2-3 many TRBD1 TRBV7-2 15 TGTGCCAGCAGCTTACGGGACAGGGGAGATTCGACGCAGTATTTT CASSLRDRGDSTQYF
TRBJ2-7 many TRBD1 TRBV7-9 14 TGTGCCAGCAGCAAAGAGGGACAGTTATACGAGCAGTACTTC CASSKEGQLYEQYF
TRBJ2-7 - - TRBV30 16 TGTGCCTGGAGCCGCTCCGCCCAGGTCAGCTCCTACGAGCAGTACTTC CAWSRSAQVSSYEQYF
TRBJ1-2 many - TRBV5-6 14 TGTGCCAGCAGCTTGGTTGGCAGTAACTATGGCTACACCTTC CASSLVGSNYGYTF
TRBJ2-6 many - TRBV12-3/TRBV12-4 18 TGTGCCAGCAGTTTAAGATACCATGAATCCTCTGGGGCCAACGTCCTGACTTTC CASSLRYHESSGANVLTF
TRBJ1-6 many - TRBV10-3 18 TGTGCCATCAGTGAGATGGGGTTGGGGAGCTCCTATAATTCACCCCTCCACTTT CAISEMGLGSSYNSPLHF
TRBJ2-7 many TRBD1 TRBV29-1 13 TGCAGCGTTGGGGGACAGGGAGTCTCCGAGCAGTACTTC CSVGGQGVSEQYF
TRBJ1-3 many - TRBV12-3/TRBV12-4 14 TGTGCCAGCAGTTTAAACGCCATTGGAAACACCATATATTTT CASSLNAIGNTIYF
TRBJ2-3 many - TRBV5-6 14 TGTGCCAGCAGCTTGGTTTCTTTCACAGATACGCAGTATTTT CASSLVSFTDTQYF
TRBJ2-7 - TRBD2 TRBV5-1 15 TGCGCCAGCAGCTTGTACGGCGGGAGGGCCAACGAGCAGTACTTC CASSLYGGRANEQYF
TRBJ1-1 many TRBD1 TRBV20-1 13 TGCAGTGCAGTTGGACAGGGGATAACTGAAGCTTTCTTT CSAVGQGITEAFF
TRBJ1-2 many - TRBV10-3 15 TGTGCCATCAGTGAGGGGAGTGGAGACAGCTATGGCTACACCTTC CAISEGSGDSYGYTF
TRBJ2-1 - - TRBV3-1 13 TGTGCCAGCAGCCAAGAGCCTAACAATGAGCAGTTCTTC CASSQEPNNEQFF
TRBJ2-7 many TRBD1 TRBV7-2 15 TGTGCCAGCAGCTTTCGACAGGGTAAAATCAACGAGCAGTACTTC CASSFRQGKINEQYF
TRBJ2-1 - - TRBV20-1 13 TGCAGTGCTACCAGGGGACTTACCGGGGAGCAGTTCTTC CSATRGLTGEQFF
TRBJ2-5 - TRBD2 TRBV7-2 17 TGTGCCAGCAGCCTACGCTCTAGCGGGGTGTACCAAGAGACCCAGTACTTC CASSLRSSGVYQETQYF
TRBJ2-7 few - TRBV20-1 19 TGCAGTGCTAGGCGGCAAGGCTCAAGGGGCGCTAGCTTCCCCTACGAGCAGTACTTC CSARRQGSRGASFPYEQYF